This T cell receptor beta chain was recorded in a study of shared clonotypes between healthy human individuals. Germline values: CDR1 MNHEY, CDR2 SMNVEV (reference sequence). CDR3 size: 15 residues. The junction had 3 bases not matched to a gene; V was cut back by 2 bases and J by 4 bases. Using immunoSEQ multiplex PCR, the repertoire was profiled, and TCRdb retains in-frame clones only, with some absent. This sample has nearly 600,000 clones; nearly 97% occur once, and the top ten carry over 0.09%. In the naive CD8 group, cells lacked CD45RO and were positively selected for CCR7, so terminally differentiated effector memory CD45RA+ cells were left out.

V usage is TRBV27 and J usage is TRBJ2-3; 10 positions match TRBD2. The sample consisted of naive CD8+ T cells sorted from blood. The TCR sequence derives from a woman in her 30s in good health. The CDR3 loop is CASSLAGTSADTQYF. The CDR3 DNA is TGTGCCAGCAGTTTAGCCGGGACTAGCGCAGATACGCAGTATTTT.